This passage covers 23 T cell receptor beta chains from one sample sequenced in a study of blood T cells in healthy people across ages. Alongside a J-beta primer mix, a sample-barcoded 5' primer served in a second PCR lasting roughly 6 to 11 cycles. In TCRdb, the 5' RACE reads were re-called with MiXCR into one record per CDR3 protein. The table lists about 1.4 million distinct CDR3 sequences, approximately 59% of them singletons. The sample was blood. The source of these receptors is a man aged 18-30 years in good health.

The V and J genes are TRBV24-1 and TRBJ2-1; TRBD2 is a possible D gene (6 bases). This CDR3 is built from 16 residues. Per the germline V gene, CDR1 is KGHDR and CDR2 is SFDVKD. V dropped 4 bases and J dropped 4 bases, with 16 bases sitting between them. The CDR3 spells CATSDSLAEGYNEQFF. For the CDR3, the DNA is TGTGCCACCAGTGACTCATTAGCGGAGGGATACAATGAGCAGTTCTTC.

The CDR3 region has the DNA TGTGCCAGCAGCCCACCGGGACTAGCGTTTTACAATGAGCAGTTCTTC. It yields the protein CASSPPGLAFYNEQFF. V usage is TRBV7-2 and J usage is TRBJ2-1; 10 bases are a match to TRBD2. Losses at the gene ends were 5 bases for V and 4 bases for J; bases not matched to a gene: 8. The germline V gene has CDR1 SGHTA and CDR2 FQGNSA. The CDR3 extends over 16 amino acids.

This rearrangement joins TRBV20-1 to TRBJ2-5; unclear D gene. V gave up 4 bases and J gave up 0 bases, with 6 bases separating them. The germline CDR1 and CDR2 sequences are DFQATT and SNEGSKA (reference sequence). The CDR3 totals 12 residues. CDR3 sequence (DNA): TGCAGTGCTAATGGGGACCAAGAGACCCAGTACTTC. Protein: CSANGDQETQYF.

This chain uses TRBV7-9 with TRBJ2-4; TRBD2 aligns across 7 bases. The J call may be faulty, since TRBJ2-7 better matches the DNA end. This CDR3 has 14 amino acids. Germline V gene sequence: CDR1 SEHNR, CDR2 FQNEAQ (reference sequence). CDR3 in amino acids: CASIGTTLPYEQYF. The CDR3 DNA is TGTGCCAGCATCGGGACTACTTTACCCTACGAGCAGTACTTC.

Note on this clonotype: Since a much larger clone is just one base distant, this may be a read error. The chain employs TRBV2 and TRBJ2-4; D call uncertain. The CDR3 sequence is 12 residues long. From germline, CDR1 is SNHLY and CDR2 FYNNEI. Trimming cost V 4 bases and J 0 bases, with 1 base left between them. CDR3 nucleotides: TGTGCCAGCAGTGTAGCCAAAAACATTCAGTACTTC. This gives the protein CASSVAKNIQYF.

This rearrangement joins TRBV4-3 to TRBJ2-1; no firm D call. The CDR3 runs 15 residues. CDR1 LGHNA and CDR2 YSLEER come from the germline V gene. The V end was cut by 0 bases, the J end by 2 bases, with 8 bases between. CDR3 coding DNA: TGCGCCAGCAGCCAAGAGCAGCTCCCCTACAATGAGCAGTTCTTC. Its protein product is CASSQEQLPYNEQFF.

CDR3 sequence (DNA): TGTGCCAGCAGTTATATGGGGTCAGTTTCCTACGAGCAGTACTTC. This encodes CASSYMGSVSYEQYF. This chain connects TRBV6-5 to TRBJ2-7; D not resolved. The V gene lost 3 bases and the J gene lost 1 base, with 13 bases spanning the gap. The germline V gene has CDR1 MNHEY and CDR2 SVGAGI. The CDR3 spans 15 residues.

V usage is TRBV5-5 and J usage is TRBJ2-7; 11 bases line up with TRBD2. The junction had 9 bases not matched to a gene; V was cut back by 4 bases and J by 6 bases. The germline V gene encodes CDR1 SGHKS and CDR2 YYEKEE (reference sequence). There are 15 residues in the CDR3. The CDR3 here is CASSRQLAGVLEQYF. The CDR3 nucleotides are TGTGCCAGCAGCCGACAACTAGCGGGAGTCCTCGAGCAGTACTTC.

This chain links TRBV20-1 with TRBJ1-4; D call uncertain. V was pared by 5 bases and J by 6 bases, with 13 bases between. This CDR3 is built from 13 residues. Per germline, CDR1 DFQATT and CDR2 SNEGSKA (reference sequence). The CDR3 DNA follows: TGCAGTGCTCGCGACTCCCGGGATGAAAAACTGTTTTTT. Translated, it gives CSARDSRDEKLFF.

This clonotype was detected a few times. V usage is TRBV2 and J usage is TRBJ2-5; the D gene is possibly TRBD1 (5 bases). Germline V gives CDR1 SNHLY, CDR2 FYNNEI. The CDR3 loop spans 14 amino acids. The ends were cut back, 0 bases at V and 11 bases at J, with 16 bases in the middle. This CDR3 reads CASSEALRGGEQYF. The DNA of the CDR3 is TGTGCCAGCAGTGAAGCGCTTAGGGGCGGAGAGCAGTACTTC.

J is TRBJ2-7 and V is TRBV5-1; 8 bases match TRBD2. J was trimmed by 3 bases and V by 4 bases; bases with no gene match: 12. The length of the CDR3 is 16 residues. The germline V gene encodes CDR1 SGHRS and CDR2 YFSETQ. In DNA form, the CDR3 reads TGCGCCAGCAGCCCGGGGGGGAGCGGGATGGTCTACGAGCAGTACTTC. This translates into CASSPGGSGMVYEQYF. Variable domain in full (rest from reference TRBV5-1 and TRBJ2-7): KAGVTQTPRYLIKTRGQQVTLSCSPISGHRSVSWYQQTPGQGLQFLFEYFSETQRNKGNFPGRFSGRQFSNSRSEMNVSTLELGDSALYLCASSPGGSGMVYEQYFGPGTRLTVT.

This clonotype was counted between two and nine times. CDR3 in DNA: TGTGCCAGCAGTTTGGACGGCCTCTCTGGGGCCAACGTCCTGACTTTC. Translating it yields CASSLDGLSGANVLTF. This chain joins TRBV25-1 and TRBJ2-6; D gene unclear. The V gene lost 5 bases and the J gene lost 0 bases, with 11 bases spanning the gap. Germline loops: CDR1 MGHDK, CDR2 SYGVNS. The CDR3 is made up of 16 amino acids.

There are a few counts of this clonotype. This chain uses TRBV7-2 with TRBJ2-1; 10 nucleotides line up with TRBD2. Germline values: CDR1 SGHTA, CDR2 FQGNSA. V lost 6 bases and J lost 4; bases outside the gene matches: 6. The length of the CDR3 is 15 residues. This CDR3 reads CASRTGLAFYNEQFF. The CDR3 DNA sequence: TGTGCCAGCAGAACGGGACTAGCGTTTTACAATGAGCAGTTCTTC. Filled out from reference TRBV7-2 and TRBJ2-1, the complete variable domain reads GAGVSQSPSNKVTEKGKDVELRCDPISGHTALYWYRQSLGQGLEFLIYFQGNSAPDKSGLPSDRFSAERTGGSVSTLTIQRTQQEDSAVYLCASRTGLAFYNEQFFGPGTRLTVL.

DNA of the CDR3: TGCAGTGCTAGAGATCTCTGGGCGCAAGAGACCCAGTACTTC. It translates to CSARDLWAQETQYF. The V call is TRBV20-1, the J call TRBJ2-5; D not resolved. The CDR3 covers 14 residues. V dropped 0 bases and J dropped 2 bases, with 10 bases sitting between them. CDR1 is DFQATT and CDR2 is SNEGSKA in the germline V gene (reference sequence).

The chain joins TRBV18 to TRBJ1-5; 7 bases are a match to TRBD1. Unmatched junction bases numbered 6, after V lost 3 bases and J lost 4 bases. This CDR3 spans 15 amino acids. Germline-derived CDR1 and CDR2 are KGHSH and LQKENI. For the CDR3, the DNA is TGTGCCAGCTCACCCGGGACAGCCAATAATCAGCCCCAGCATTTT. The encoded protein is CASSPGTANNQPQHF.

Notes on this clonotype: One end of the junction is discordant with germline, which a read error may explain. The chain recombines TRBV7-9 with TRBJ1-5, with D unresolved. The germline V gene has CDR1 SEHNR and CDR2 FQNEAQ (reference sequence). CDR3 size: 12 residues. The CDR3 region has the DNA TGTGGCAGCAGCCGTGGGGTTCAGCCCCAGCATTTT. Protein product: CGSSRGVQPQHF.

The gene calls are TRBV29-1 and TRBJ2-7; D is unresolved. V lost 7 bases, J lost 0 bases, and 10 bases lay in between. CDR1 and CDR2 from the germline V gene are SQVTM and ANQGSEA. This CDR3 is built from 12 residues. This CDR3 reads CSGTLGSYEQYF. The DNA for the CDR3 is TGCAGCGGCACGCTCGGCTCCTACGAGCAGTACTTC.

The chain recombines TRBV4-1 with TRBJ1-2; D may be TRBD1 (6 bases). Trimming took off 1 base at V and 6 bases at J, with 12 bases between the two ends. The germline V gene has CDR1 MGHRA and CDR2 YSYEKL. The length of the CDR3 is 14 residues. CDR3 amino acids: CASSQGTGWNGYTF. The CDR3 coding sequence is TGCGCCAGCAGCCAAGGTACAGGGTGGAATGGCTACACCTTC.

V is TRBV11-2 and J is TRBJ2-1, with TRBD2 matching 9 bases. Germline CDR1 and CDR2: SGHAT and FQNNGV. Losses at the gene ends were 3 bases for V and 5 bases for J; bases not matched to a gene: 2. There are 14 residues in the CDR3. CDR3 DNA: TGTGCCAGCAGCTTGGCTAGCGGGGACAATGAGCAGTTCTTC. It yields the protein CASSLASGDNEQFF.

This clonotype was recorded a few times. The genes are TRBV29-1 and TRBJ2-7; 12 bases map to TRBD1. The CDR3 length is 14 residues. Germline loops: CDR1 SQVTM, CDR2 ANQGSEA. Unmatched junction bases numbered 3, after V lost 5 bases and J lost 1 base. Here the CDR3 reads CSVRGQGASYEQYF. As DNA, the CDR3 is TGCAGCGTTAGGGGACAGGGGGCTTCCTACGAGCAGTACTTC.

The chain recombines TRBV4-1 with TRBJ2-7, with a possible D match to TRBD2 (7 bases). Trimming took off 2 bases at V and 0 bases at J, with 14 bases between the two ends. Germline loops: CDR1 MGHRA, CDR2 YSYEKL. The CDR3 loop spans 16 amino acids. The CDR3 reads CASSQFGGLSSYEQYF. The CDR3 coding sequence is TGCGCCAGCAGCCAATTCGGGGGGCTTAGCTCCTACGAGCAGTACTTC.

The CDR3 sequence: CASSYTGGEASPLHF. The CDR3 DNA sequence: TGTGCCAGCAGTTATACAGGGGGCGAAGCTTCACCCCTCCACTTT. The rearrangement uses TRBV6-5 and TRBJ1-6; 9 bases agree with TRBD1. The CDR3 sequence is 15 residues long. Germline V CDR1 and CDR2: MNHEY, SVGAGI. V dropped 3 bases and J dropped 9; count of bases not matched to a gene: 6.

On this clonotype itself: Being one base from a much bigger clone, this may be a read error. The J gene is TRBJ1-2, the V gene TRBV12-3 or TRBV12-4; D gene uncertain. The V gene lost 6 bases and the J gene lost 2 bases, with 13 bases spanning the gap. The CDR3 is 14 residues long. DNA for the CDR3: TGTGCCAGCAGAACCAACACGGGGAACTATGGCTACACCTTC. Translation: CASRTNTGNYGYTF.